One sample yielded the 8 T cell receptor beta chains listed below, sequenced in a study of molecular identifiers for immune sequencing clone quantification. MiXCR, applied by TCRdb to the PCR reads, yields one record per CDR3 protein. The table includes roughly 100,000 distinct CDR3 sequences, about 32% detected once. The sequencing input was naive CD8+ T cells from blood, with Jurkat cell RNA spiked in. The subset denotes: FACS-sorted CD8+CD4-CCR7+CD45RA+ naive T cells. Receptors originate from a human donor in good health. Some libraries in this study had Jurkat cell RNA spiked in.

In its sample, this clonotype was seen many times. The chain has TRBV20-1 and TRBJ2-3; 11 bases align to TRBD2. The germline gives CDR1 DFQATT, CDR2 SNEGSKA (reference sequence). Trimming cost V 0 bases and J 4 bases; bases outside gene matches: 6. This CDR3 contains 16 residues. This chain's CDR3 is CSARETSGRIPDTQYF. The CDR3 nucleotides read TGCAGTGCTAGAGAAACTAGCGGGAGAATCCCAGATACGCAGTATTTT.

This clonotype was found a few times. This rearrangement joins TRBV28 to TRBJ1-5; the D is unclear. The V end was cut by 3 bases, the J end by 4 bases, with 13 bases between. CDR1 and CDR2 from the germline V gene are MDHEN and SYDVKM. The CDR3 has 15 amino acids. The CDR3 DNA is TGTGCCAGCAGTTTTAGACTCGCAGGAAATCAGCCCCAGCATTTT. It translates to CASSFRLAGNQPQHF.

This clonotype was seen ten or more times. The chain couples TRBV3-1 to TRBJ1-5; 10 positions agree with TRBD1. CDR1 LGHDT and CDR2 YNNKEL come from the germline V gene (reference sequence). After removal of 4 bases from V and 7 bases from J, the junction contained 4 bases not matched to a gene. The CDR3 loop spans 14 amino acids. CDR3 sequence reads: CASSRDRGMQPQHF. Here the CDR3 DNA reads TGTGCCAGCAGCCGGGACAGGGGTATGCAGCCCCAGCATTTT.

J is TRBJ2-7 and V is TRBV7-9, with TRBD1 as a possible D gene (5 bases). The CDR3 runs to 15 residues. Trimming removed 0 bases from V and 3 bases from J, with 12 bases in between. The germline CDR1 and CDR2 sequences are SEHNR and FQNEAQ (reference sequence). CDR3 DNA: TGTGCCAGCAGCTTAGCTGACACAGGATACTACGAGCAGTACTTC. Translation gives CASSLADTGYYEQYF. The whole variable domain, remainder taken from reference TRBV7-9 and TRBJ2-7, is DTGVSQNPRHKITKRGQNVTFRCDPISEHNRLYWYRQTLGQGPEFLTYFQNEAQLEKSRLLSDRFSAERPKGSFSTLEIQRTEQGDSAMYLCASSLADTGYYEQYFGPGTRLTVT.

The gene calls are TRBV7-2 and TRBJ2-3; TRBD1 matches at 11 bases. Germline-derived CDR1 and CDR2 are SGHTA and FQGNSA. This CDR3 has 17 amino acids. V lost 5 bases to trimming and J lost 2 bases; unmatched junction nucleotides: 9. CDR3 protein: CASSLPDRGRVTDTQYF. CDR3 bases: TGTGCCAGCAGCCTCCCGGACAGGGGGCGAGTCACAGATACGCAGTATTTT.

This clonotype was recorded a few times. V and J are TRBV5-6 and TRBJ2-1, with D tentatively TRBD1 or TRBD2 (6 bases each). The CDR3 sequence is 15 residues long. CDR1 SGHDT and CDR2 YYEEEE come from the germline V gene. V was pared by 2 bases and J by 2 bases, with 11 bases between. In DNA, the CDR3 is TGTGCCAGCAGCTTCGGGGGCGGTGCCTACAATGAGCAGTTCTTC. Amino acids: CASSFGGGAYNEQFF.

This clonotype was seen a handful of times. This chain joins TRBV14 and TRBJ2-5, with TRBD2 identical over 9 bases. This CDR3 has 15 amino acids. The junction had 4 bases not matched to a gene; V was cut back by 1 base and J by 4 bases. Germline CDR1 SGHDN, CDR2 FVKESK. The CDR3 sequence: CASSQAGGRAETQYF. CDR3 DNA sequence: TGTGCCAGCAGCCAAGCCGGCGGGAGGGCAGAGACCCAGTACTTC.

The V gene is TRBV27, the J gene TRBJ1-3, with D unclear. The CDR3 runs 14 residues. Between the trimmed V and J ends, which lost 6 bases and 4 bases, there was a span of 13 bases. The V gene's germline CDR1 is MNHEY and CDR2 SMNVEV (reference sequence). The CDR3 DNA reads TGTGCCAGCAGCCCACTCTCCGGGGGAAACACCATATATTTT. Translation: CASSPLSGGNTIYF.